The 20 T cell receptor beta chains below all came from one sample that was sequenced in a study of Graves' ophthalmopathy and Graves' hyperthyroidism. The study amplified TCR beta CDR3 regions using RNA transcripts. RT-PCR with HTBI primers came first, then second-round multiplex PCR. TCRdb re-called the multiplex PCR reads through MiXCR, storing one row per CDR3 protein. Found here are tens of thousands of distinct CDR3 sequences, approximately 50% of them singletons; the top ten hold 4.7%. What was sequenced was peripheral blood. Receptor source: an adult woman with Graves' ophthalmopathy.

This clonotype was picked up many times. CDR3 protein: CSARKAGGPNTDTQYF. As DNA, the CDR3 is TGCAGTGCTAGGAAAGCGGGAGGGCCGAACACAGATACGCAGTATTTT. J is TRBJ2-3 and V is TRBV20-1; 10 positions match TRBD2. The CDR3 is 16 residues long. Germline V gene lookup returns CDR1 DFQATT and CDR2 SNEGSKA (reference sequence). V shed 3 bases, J shed 2 bases, and the junction held 8 bases outside the gene matches.

Points on this clonotype: The junction differs from germline at one of its ends, possibly a read error. The chain combines TRBV4-1 with TRBJ2-1, with D perhaps TRBD1 (6 bases). Germline CDR1 is MGHRA and CDR2 is YSYEKL. CDR3 size: 15 residues. As DNA, the CDR3 is TGCGCCGGCAGCCAAGATAGCAGGGGATACAGTGAGCAGTTCTTC. The encoded protein is CAGSQDSRGYSEQFF.

This clonotype was counted at least ten times. The gene calls are TRBV5-1 and TRBJ2-7, with a tentative D call TRBD1 (7 bases). Germline CDR1 is SGHRS and CDR2 is YFSETQ. CDR3 length: 13 residues. Trimming cost V 2 bases and J 6 bases, with 12 bases left between them. The CDR3 reads CASSFRQGGEQYF. The CDR3 coding sequence is TGCGCCAGCAGCTTCAGGCAGGGGGGCGAGCAGTACTTC.

This clonotype is a singleton in its sample. The V gene is TRBV24-1, the J gene TRBJ1-1, with 12 bases identical to TRBD1. This CDR3 comprises 15 residues. The V gene end was trimmed by 2 bases and the J gene end by 8 bases; junction bases not matched to a gene: 5. Germline V gene lookup returns CDR1 KGHDR and CDR2 SFDVKD. The CDR3 DNA sequence: TGTGCCACCAGTGATTCCCGGGACAGGGGGCGGGAAGCTTTCTTT. The encoded protein is CATSDSRDRGREAFF.

The V and J genes are TRBV7-9 and TRBJ2-7; 8 bases map to TRBD1. Germline-derived CDR1 and CDR2 are SEHNR and FQNEAQ (reference sequence). CDR3 length: 14 amino acids. Losses at the gene ends were 2 bases for V and 6 bases for J; bases not matched to a gene: 6. CDR3 coding DNA: TGTGCCAGCAGCTTAACAGGGGGAGCTTTCGAGCAGTACTTC. Residues: CASSLTGGAFEQYF.

A word on this clonotype: One end of the junction fails to match germline, which may point to a read error. V and J are TRBV20-1 and TRBJ2-2, with D perhaps matching TRBD2 (6 bases). The germline gives CDR1 DFQATT, CDR2 SNEGSKA (reference sequence). This CDR3 has 15 residues. As DNA, the CDR3 is TGCAGTGCTAGAGTCGCGGGATCGAGCACCGGGGAGCTGCTTTTT. This encodes CSARVAGSSTGELLF.

The table lists this clonotype with many counts. This chain links TRBV18 with TRBJ2-5; D is ambiguous. Germline-derived CDR1 and CDR2 are KGHSH and LQKENI. The V gene lost 4 bases and the J gene lost 2 bases, with 2 bases spanning the gap. The CDR3 totals 11 residues. As DNA, the CDR3 is TGTGCCAGCTCACTTCAAGAGACCCAGTACTTC. Its protein product is CASSLQETQYF.

This clonotype was recorded at least ten times. The chain couples TRBV7-8 to TRBJ2-7; D perhaps matches TRBD1 (9 bases). The V gene lost 0 bases and the J gene lost 4 bases, with 28 bases spanning the gap. Germline V lookup: CDR1 SGHVS, CDR2 FQNEAQ. CDR3 length equals 20 residues. CDR3 in amino acids: CASSLARGQGAAGETYEQYF. CDR3 coding DNA: TGTGCCAGCAGCTTAGCGCGGGGACAGGGCGCAGCGGGGGAAACTTACGAGCAGTACTTC.

The V and J genes are TRBV15 and TRBJ2-3, with TRBD2 matching 16 bases. Germline V gives CDR1 LNHNV, CDR2 YYDKDF (reference sequence). The CDR3 spans 18 residues. Trimming took 2 bases from V and 8 from J; bases not matched to a gene: 10. CDR3 region: CATSRRKGTSGRGITQYF. The DNA of the CDR3 is TGTGCCACCAGCAGACGGAAAGGGACTAGCGGGAGGGGGATTACGCAGTATTTT. The full variable domain, its missing parts supplied by reference TRBV15 and TRBJ2-3, is DAMVIQNPRYQVTQFGKPVTLSCSQTLNHNVMYWYQQKSSQAPKLLFHYYDKDFNNEADTPDNFQSRRPNTSFCFLDIRSPGLGDTAMYLCATSRRKGTSGRGITQYFGPGTRLTVL.

The rearrangement joins TRBV27 to TRBJ1-5; 8 bases line up with TRBD1. V shed 6 bases, J shed 0 bases, and the junction held 10 bases outside the gene matches. This CDR3 has 17 residues. Germline CDR1 MNHEY, CDR2 SMNVEV (reference sequence). In nucleotides, the CDR3 is TGTGCCAGCAGCCCGGGACAGGTTAGCTATAGCAATCAGCCCCAGCATTTT. As protein: CASSPGQVSYSNQPQHF.

This clonotype counts as medium-sized (0.01 to 0.1%). The gene calls are TRBV15 and TRBJ2-7; D possibly uses TRBD1 or TRBD2 (5 bases each). With 1 base removed from V and 3 bases from J, the gap between germline ends came to 10 bases. This CDR3 comprises 14 residues. Per the germline V gene, CDR1 is LNHNV and CDR2 is YYDKDF (reference sequence). CDR3 coding DNA: TGTGCCACCAGCAGAGCAGAGGGGAACTACGAGCAGTACTTC. It translates to CATSRAEGNYEQYF.

With respect to this clonotype: The junction differs from germline at one of its ends, possibly a read error. This chain links TRBV5-4 with TRBJ1-4, with a weak D call TRBD1 (5 bases). CDR1 SGHNT and CDR2 YYREEE come from the germline V gene (reference sequence). The CDR3 contains 14 residues. CDR3 protein: CASSDRDYNEKLFF. CDR3 sequence (DNA): TGTGCCAGCAGCGACCGGGACTATAATGAGAAACTGTTTTTT.

This clonotype was recorded at least ten times. The gene calls are TRBV9 and TRBJ2-1; 12 nucleotides line up with TRBD1. The CDR3 sequence is 14 residues long. J lost 10 bases, V lost 2 bases, and 4 bases had no gene match. Germline V CDR1 and CDR2: SGDLS, YYNGEE. The CDR3 nucleotides are TGTGCCAGCAGCGTGGGACAGGGGGCGAGGGAGCAGTTCTTC. Its translation is CASSVGQGAREQFF.

This clonotype was recorded only once. CDR3 sequence reads: CAIRGGQEGSEAFF. The CDR3 nucleotides read TGTGCCATCAGGGGGGGACAAGAGGGGTCTGAAGCTTTCTTT. The chain links TRBV10-3 to TRBJ1-1; D perhaps matches TRBD1 (6 bases). The germline gives CDR1 ENHRY, CDR2 SYGVKD. The CDR3 runs to 14 residues. Trimming cost V 6 bases and J 6 bases, with 17 bases left between them.

The V call is TRBV7-8, the J call TRBJ1-4; D not certain. The germline CDR1 and CDR2 sequences are SGHVS and FQNEAQ. The CDR3 extends over 15 amino acids. V lost 1 base to trimming and J lost 2 bases, with 8 bases between them. The CDR3 region is CASSLGGLTNEKLFF. The CDR3 DNA is TGTGCCAGCAGCTTAGGAGGTTTGACTAATGAAAAACTGTTTTTT.

As to this clonotype: At one of its ends the junction is not consistent with the germline gene, which may arise from a read error. The J gene is TRBJ2-1, the V gene TRBV7-7; 8 nucleotides agree with TRBD1. The CDR3 sequence is 15 residues long. Germline V lookup: CDR1 SSHAT, CDR2 FNYEAQ (reference sequence). The DNA of the CDR3 is TGTGCTAGCAGCTTAGACAGGGGATTAAACAATGAGCAGTTCTTC. It specifies CASSLDRGLNNEQFF.

This clonotype was observed many times. This chain links TRBV7-2 with TRBJ2-3; D not certain. Germline CDR1 is SGHTA and CDR2 is FQGNSA. CDR3 size: 15 residues. V was clipped by 2 bases and J by 10 bases, with 19 bases between them. Here the CDR3 DNA reads TGTGCCAGCAGCTTATTAGTCCTGATCCCCAGCGCGCAGTATTTT. Amino acid sequence: CASSLLVLIPSAQYF. The full variable domain, completed using reference TRBV7-2 and TRBJ2-3, is GAGVSQSPSNKVTEKGKDVELRCDPISGHTALYWYRQSLGQGLEFLIYFQGNSAPDKSGLPSDRFSAERTGGSVSTLTIQRTQQEDSAVYLCASSLLVLIPSAQYFGPGTRLTVL.

This clonotype was observed a single time. Since a much larger clone is just one base distant, this may be a read error. This chain uses TRBV11-2 with TRBJ2-1; D call uncertain. The germline V gene has CDR1 SGHAT and CDR2 FQNNGV. The CDR3 is 16 amino acids. CDR3 loop: CASSQGWQSSYNEQFF. CDR3 nucleotides: TGCGCCAGCAGCCAAGGGTGGCAGAGCTCCTACAATGAGCAGTTCTTC.

V and J are TRBV24-1 and TRBJ1-2; D not certain. Trimming stripped 6 bases from V and 4 bases from J, with 14 bases between. This CDR3 comprises 14 residues. Germline loops: CDR1 KGHDR, CDR2 SFDVKD. CDR3 in DNA: TGTGCCACCAGTAGTCGGACGGCCTCCTATGGCTACACCTTC. Translated: CATSSRTASYGYTF.

This clonotype appeared once. The chain couples TRBV2 to TRBJ2-5; TRBD1 might be the D (6 bases). Germline V gene sequence: CDR1 SNHLY, CDR2 FYNNEI. This CDR3 region has 13 residues. Deletions cut 6 bases from V and 7 bases from J, with 15 bases between. The CDR3 is CASRVTGMRTQYF. As DNA, the CDR3 is TGTGCCAGCAGGGTGACAGGAATGAGGACCCAGTACTTC.